This T cell receptor beta chain is from a study of tumor-infiltrating lymphocytes in primary liver carcinoma. The overall study: Yields of productive TCRbeta reads ranged from roughly 3.5 to 7.5 million per sample and were similar across tissue types.

Worth noting for this clonotype: No antigen is known for it. The junction departs from germline at one end; a sequencing error may be responsible.

Starting material of about 450 ng total RNA yielded TCR beta cDNA via a constant-region primer. Libraries of TCR beta came from three nested multiplex PCR rounds with slightly modified ARM-PCR. TRBV1-TRBV30 forward primers and a C-beta reverse primer were used in the first two PCR rounds, which each ran for 10 cycles. TCRdb ran MiXCR on the multiplex PCR reads and lists one entry per CDR3 protein. The sample has over 75,000 distinct CDR3 sequences; just over 65% are singletons. Germline CDR1 is SQVTM and CDR2 is ANQGSEA. This CDR3 has 15 amino acids. Notes on the study in general: Tumor-adjacent and tumor-blood pairs showed less overlap than tumor region pairs.

Co-extraction of both nucleic acids (RNA and DNA) used about 18-34 mg of unsorted bulk tissue. V usage is TRBV29-1 and J usage is TRBJ2-7, with 7 bases identical to TRBD1. This clonotype was obtained from a middle-aged man with primary liver carcinoma and hepatitis B virus infection. Sequencing was carried out using tumor-adjacent normal liver tissue. CDR3 nucleotide sequence: TGCAGCGTAAGCCCCGGACAGGCCCGAGGCTACGAGCAGCACTTC. Its protein is CSVSPGQARGYEQHF.